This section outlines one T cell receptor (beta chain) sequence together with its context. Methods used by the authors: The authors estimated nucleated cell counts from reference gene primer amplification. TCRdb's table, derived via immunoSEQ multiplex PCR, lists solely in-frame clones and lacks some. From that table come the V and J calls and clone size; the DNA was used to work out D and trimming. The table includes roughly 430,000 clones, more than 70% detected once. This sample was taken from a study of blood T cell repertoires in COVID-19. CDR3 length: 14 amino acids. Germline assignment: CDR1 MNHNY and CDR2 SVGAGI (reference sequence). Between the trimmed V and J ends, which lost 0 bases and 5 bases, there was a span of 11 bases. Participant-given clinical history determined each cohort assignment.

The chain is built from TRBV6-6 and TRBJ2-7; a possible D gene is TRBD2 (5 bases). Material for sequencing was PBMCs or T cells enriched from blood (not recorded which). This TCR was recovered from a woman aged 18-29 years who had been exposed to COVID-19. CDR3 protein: CASSYSDYGDEQYF. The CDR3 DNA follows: TGTGCCAGCAGTTACTCAGACTACGGGGACGAGCAGTACTTC.